These T cell receptor beta chains were read from a single sample in a study of T cell clones after liver transplantation. Sequenced by immunoSEQ multiplex PCR; TCRdb stores in-frame clones only, minus some. The repertoire holds around 15,000 clones, with nearly 95% as singletons. The starting material was CD8+ T cells from blood, obtained before liver transplant. These receptors were collected from a human donor who received a liver transplant. The CDR3 runs from the conserved cysteine through the conserved F or W. The order of the fields is V gene, clone size, J gene, D gene, CDR3 DNA, CDR3 protein. D genes are given only for firm matches. Rows may omit the clone size; those that give it use once, few, many or a size class.

TRBV19	.	TRBJ1-1	.	TGTGCCAGTAGTATGCAGGGGAGGCCCACTGAAGCTTTCTTT	CASSMQGRPTEAFF
TRBV5-4	.	TRBJ2-1	TRBD2	TGTGCCAGCAGCCGAACGACTAGCGGGAGGTTTAACCACAATGAGCAGTTCTTC	CASSRTTSGRFNHNEQFF
TRBV2	.	TRBJ1-1	.	TGTGCCAGAGACACCAAAAACACTGAAGCTTTCTTT	CARDTKNTEAFF
TRBV5-6	.	TRBJ2-7	.	TGTGCCAGCAGCTTGCAAGGGCTTTACTACGAGCAGTACTTC	CASSLQGLYYEQYF
TRBV6-6	.	TRBJ2-1	TRBD2	TGTGCCAGCAGTTACCCGACTAGCGGGAGCAATGAGCAGTTCTTC	CASSYPTSGSNEQFF
TRBV10-3	.	TRBJ2-1	.	TGTGCCATCAGTGAGACAGGCTACAATGAGCAGTTCTTC	CAISETGYNEQFF
TRBV9	.	TRBJ2-7	.	TGTGCCAGCGGGGCTTTCGACGAGGGCGAGCAGTACTTC	CASGAFDEGEQYF
TRBV18	.	TRBJ2-7	.	TGTGCCAGCTCGTCCCCGGGACCCTACGAGCAGTACTTC	CASSSPGPYEQYF
TRBV7-2	.	TRBJ2-1	.	TGTGCCAGCAGCTTCCCGGGCAATGAGCAGTTCTTC	CASSFPGNEQFF
TRBV6-5	.	TRBJ1-2	.	TGTGCCAGCAGTCTGTCGGGGTTTTATGGCTACACCTTC	CASSLSGFYGYTF
TRBV25-1	.	TRBJ2-7	.	TGTGCCAGCGGACCTCTCAGCTCCTACGAGCAGTACTTC	CASGPLSSYEQYF
TRBV28	large	TRBJ2-7	.	TGTGCCAGCCGGGACACCGACTACGAGCAGTACTTC	CASRDTDYEQYF
TRBV28	.	TRBJ2-1	TRBD2	TGTGCCAGCAGAGGACTAGCGGACTTCAATGAGCAGTTCTTC	CASRGLADFNEQFF
TRBV27	.	TRBJ1-2	.	TGTGCCAGCAGTTTTCAGGGGTCCTATGGCTACACCTTC	CASSFQGSYGYTF
TRBV7-9	.	TRBJ2-3	.	TGTGCCAGCAGCTCTAGCACAGATACGCAGTATTTT	CASSSSTDTQYF
TRBV5-1	.	TRBJ2-7	TRBD2	TGCGCCAGCGGCATGGAGGGCGGGAGTAGCGACGAGCAGTACTTC	CASGMEGGSSDEQYF
TRBV9	.	TRBJ2-7	.	TGTGCCAGCAGCGTAGATAGCGCTCACTACGAGCAGTACTTC	CASSVDSAHYEQYF
TRBV2	.	TRBJ2-1	.	TGTGCCAGCAGTGAGGGTCACGTGGCCTACAATGAGCAGTTCTTC	CASSEGHVAYNEQFF
TRBV7-9	.	TRBJ1-3	TRBD1	TGTGCCAGCAGCTACACGGGACAGGGGGTGCAAAGGGGAAACACCATATATTTT	CASSYTGQGVQRGNTIYF
TRBV5-1	.	TRBJ2-5	.	TGCGCCAGCAGTGAAGCCTCGGGCCCAGAGACCCAGTACTTC	CASSEASGPETQYF
TRBV5-1	.	TRBJ2-7	.	TGCGCCAGCAGCTTGGAGGGGAGCATCTACGAGCAGTACTTC	CASSLEGSIYEQYF
TRBV9	.	TRBJ2-3	TRBD2	TGTGCCAGCAGCGTGGGCGGGAGGGCTGCAGATACGCAGTATTTT	CASSVGGRAADTQYF
TRBV27	.	TRBJ2-2	.	TGTGCCAGCAGTCCCCTCACCGGGGAGCTGTTTTTT	CASSPLTGELFF
TRBV7-8	.	TRBJ2-7	.	TGTGCCAGCAGCTTAGCGCTTGGGCTAGCTAGCGCGATGACCTACGAGCAGTACTTC	CASSLALGLASAMTYEQYF
TRBV7-9	.	TRBJ2-2	.	TGTGCCAGCAGCTTGAGGGTGGAGAACACCGGGGAGCTGTTTTTT	CASSLRVENTGELFF
TRBV27	.	TRBJ2-5	TRBD2	TGTGCCAGCAGTTTAGAGGGCGGGAGGGCGACGGGCGAAGAGACCCAGTACTTC	CASSLEGGRATGEETQYF
TRBV6-6	.	TRBJ2-1	TRBD2	TGTGCCAGCAGTTATTTTGCGGGAGACGCCTACAATGAGCAGTTCTTC	CASSYFAGDAYNEQFF
TRBV7-8	.	TRBJ2-5	.	TGTGCCAGCAGCTTAGGGGTTGGGGTCCAAGAGACCCAGTACTTC	CASSLGVGVQETQYF
TRBV4-3	.	TRBJ1-1	.	TGCGCCAGCAGCCAAGATGGAGCGGGGGACACTGAAGCTTTCTTT	CASSQDGAGDTEAFF
TRBV28	medium-sized	TRBJ2-6	.	TGTGCCAGCAGCGGACGGGGGGCCAACGTCCTGACTTTC	CASSGRGANVLTF
TRBV2	.	TRBJ2-5	TRBD2	TGTGCCAGCAGTGAAATGGCGGGAGAGGGCCAAGAGACCCAGTACTTC	CASSEMAGEGQETQYF
TRBV5-6	.	TRBJ2-1	.	TGTGCCAGCAGCTTGGGAGGCAATGAGCAGTTCTTC	CASSLGGNEQFF
TRBV7-6	once	TRBJ2-5	.	TGTGCCAGCAGCTTCGGGAAGGGGGAGGACCAAGAGACCCAGTACTTC	CASSFGKGEDQETQYF
TRBV7-9	.	TRBJ1-2	TRBD1	TGTGCCAGCAGACCCGGGACAGGGGGCTTCTATGGCTACACCTTC	CASRPGTGGFYGYTF
TRBV27	.	TRBJ2-7	.	TGTGCCAGCAGTTTGTCCCTTCCAGAGACCTACGAGCAGTACTTC	CASSLSLPETYEQYF
TRBV9	once	TRBJ2-5	TRBD2	TGTGCCAGCAGCGTGACTAGCGGGGCTAAAGAGACCCAGTACTTC	CASSVTSGAKETQYF
TRBV6-1	few	TRBJ1-5	.	TGTGCCAGCAGTGACCACTCGGAGGGCAATCAGCCCCAGCATTTT	CASSDHSEGNQPQHF
TRBV6-5	few	TRBJ1-2	TRBD1	TGTGCCAGCAGTTACCAGGGGGGCGCAGATGGCTACACCTTC	CASSYQGGADGYTF
TRBV5-6	.	TRBJ1-3	.	TGTGCCAGCAGCCGGGGACCGTGGGAGATCTCTGGAAACACCATATATTTT	CASSRGPWEISGNTIYF
TRBV5-1	.	TRBJ1-5	.	TGCGCCAGTGGTGGGGGAGGATGGAATCAGCCCCAGCATTTT	CASGGGGWNQPQHF
TRBV27	.	TRBJ1-5	.	TGTGCCAGCAGTTTAGTACCCCGGGACGGTTTCAATCAGCCCCAGCATTTT	CASSLVPRDGFNQPQHF
TRBV6-6	.	TRBJ2-1	TRBD2	TGTGCCAGCACGCGGGGGGGGTATGAGCAGTTCTTC	CASTRGGYEQFF